The 10 T cell receptor beta chains below all came from one sample that was sequenced in a study of identical twins. TCRdb re-called the 5' RACE reads with MiXCR, one entry per CDR3 protein. Of 200,000 to 300,000 distinct CDR3 sequences detected, approximately 7% appear once; the ten largest clones hold roughly 3.4%. The sample was also reused in another study, on yellow fever vaccine responses in identical twins.

The sample was memory (CD45RO+) T cells sorted from blood. These receptors came from a woman between 18 and 30 years old in good health.

This clonotype was observed at least ten times. The J gene is TRBJ1-5, the V gene TRBV29-1; a weak D match, TRBD1 (6 bases). Trimming removed 4 bases at V and 3 bases at J, with 7 bases between. Germline loops: CDR1 SQVTM, CDR2 ANQGSEA. This CDR3 is 12 amino acids long. The CDR3 loop reads CSVGTDNQPQHF. For the CDR3, the DNA is TGCAGCGTTGGGACAGACAATCAGCCCCAGCATTTT.

V usage is TRBV25-1 and J usage is TRBJ2-1, with 9 bases identical to TRBD2. CDR3 length: 16 residues. After removal of 3 bases from V and 6 bases from J, the junction contained 9 bases not matched to a gene. The germline V gene encodes CDR1 MGHDK and CDR2 SYGVNS. CDR3 sequence (DNA): TGTGCCAGCAGTGACCTCGGGACTAGCCTCGTCAATGAGCAGTTCTTC. Its protein product is CASSDLGTSLVNEQFF.

This clonotype was seen many times. The chain has TRBV12-3 or TRBV12-4 and TRBJ1-2; D not resolved. Trimming shortened V by 6 bases and J by 4 bases, and 9 bases separated the two germline ends. This CDR3 is 12 amino acids long. In DNA, the CDR3 is TGTGCCAGCAGCTCCAGTGGCTATGGCTACACCTTC. Protein sequence: CASSSSGYGYTF.

This clonotype was counted ten times or more. This chain connects TRBV12-3 or TRBV12-4 to TRBJ1-1; a weak D match, TRBD1 (5 bases). This CDR3 contains 14 residues. V was cut by 2 bases and J by 1 base, with 8 bases left in between. This CDR3 reads CASSLRQGNTEAFF. The CDR3 bases are TGTGCCAGCAGTTTAAGGCAGGGGAACACTGAAGCTTTCTTT.

A few counts support this clonotype. This rearrangement joins TRBV7-8 to TRBJ1-5; D call uncertain. V was cut by 6 bases and J by 7 bases, with 25 bases left in between. CDR1 is SGHVS and CDR2 is FQNEAQ in the germline V gene. The CDR3 spans 17 residues. This chain's CDR3 is CASSVRIGVGLGQPQHF. The CDR3 DNA is TGTGCCAGCAGTGTACGGATAGGTGTCGGGTTAGGGCAGCCCCAGCATTTT.

This clonotype was counted at least ten times. The CDR3 is CSARLSGGASEQFF. As DNA, the CDR3 is TGCAGTGCTAGACTTAGCGGGGGGGCGTCTGAGCAGTTCTTC. This rearrangement joins TRBV20-1 to TRBJ2-1; 11 bases fit TRBD2. V lost 2 bases, J lost 9 bases, and 6 bases stayed unmatched. In germline, CDR1 is DFQATT, CDR2 SNEGSKA (reference sequence). The CDR3 extends over 14 amino acids.

This clonotype was counted a few times. DNA of the CDR3: TGTGCCAGCAGCCCGTCGGCAAGCTCCTACGAGCAGTACGTC. Encoded protein: CASSPSASSYEQYV. J is TRBJ2-7 and V is TRBV7-2; D is undetermined. The V gene lost 5 bases and the J gene lost 0 bases, with 11 bases spanning the gap. CDR1 and CDR2 from the germline V gene are SGHTA and FQGNSA. This CDR3 is 14 amino acids long.

The rearrangement joins TRBV27 to TRBJ2-2; tentative D call: TRBD2 (7 bases). Per germline, CDR1 MNHEY and CDR2 SMNVEV (reference sequence). The V gene lost 5 bases and the J gene lost 3 bases, with 16 bases spanning the gap. The CDR3 spans 16 residues. This CDR3 reads CASSLRGARDTGELFF. As DNA, the CDR3 is TGTGCCAGCAGTCTCCGGGGGGCTCGGGACACCGGGGAGCTGTTTTTT.

This clonotype has ten or more counts. The chain has TRBV6-1 and TRBJ1-3; D ambiguous. V was clipped by 1 base and J by 0 bases, with 13 bases between them. The CDR3 is made up of 17 amino acids. Germline CDR1 is MNHNS and CDR2 is SASEGT. In DNA form, the CDR3 reads TGTGCCAGCAGTGAAGAAGGTGGATTTTACTCTGGAAACACCATATATTTT. As protein: CASSEEGGFYSGNTIYF.

The sample holds a few counts of this clonotype. V is TRBV12-3 or TRBV12-4 and J is TRBJ2-1; TRBD1 might be the D (7 bases). This CDR3 region has 15 residues. V lost 5 bases and J 6 bases, leaving 17 bases between the germline ends. In DNA, the CDR3 is TGTGCCAGCAGTGCGGGACAGTTAACAGGCAATGAGCAGTTCTTC. Translated, it gives CASSAGQLTGNEQFF.